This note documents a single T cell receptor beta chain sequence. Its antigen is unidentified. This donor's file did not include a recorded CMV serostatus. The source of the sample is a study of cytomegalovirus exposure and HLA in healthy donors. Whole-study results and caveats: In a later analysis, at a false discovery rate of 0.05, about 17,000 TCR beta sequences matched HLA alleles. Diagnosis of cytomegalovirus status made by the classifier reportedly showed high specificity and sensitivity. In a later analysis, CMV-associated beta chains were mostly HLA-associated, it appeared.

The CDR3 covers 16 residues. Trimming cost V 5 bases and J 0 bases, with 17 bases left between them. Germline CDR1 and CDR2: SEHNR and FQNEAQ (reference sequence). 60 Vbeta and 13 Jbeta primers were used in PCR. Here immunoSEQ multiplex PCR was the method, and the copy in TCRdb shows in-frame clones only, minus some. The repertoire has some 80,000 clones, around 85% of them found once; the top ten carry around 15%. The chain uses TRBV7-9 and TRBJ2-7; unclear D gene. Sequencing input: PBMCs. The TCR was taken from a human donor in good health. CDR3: CASSPTADTSSYEQYF. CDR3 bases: TGTGCCAGCAGCCCAACCGCCGACACCTCCTCCTACGAGCAGTACTTC. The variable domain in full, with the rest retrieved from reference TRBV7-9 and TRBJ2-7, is DTGVSQNPRHKITKRGQNVTFRCDPISEHNRLYWYRQTLGQGPEFLTYFQNEAQLEKSRLLSDRFSAERPKGSFSTLEIQRTEQGDSAMYLCASSPTADTSSYEQYFGPGTRLTVT.